Following are 6 T cell receptor beta chains from one sample sequenced in a study of HIV-infected patients and healthy controls. 500 ng RNA was reverse transcribed with alpha and beta constant-region primers. Separate chain-specific third strand synthesis with multiplexing indices produced the alpha and beta libraries. TCRdb reanalysed the 5' RACE reads using MiXCR and keeps one entry per CDR3 protein. This sample has about 10,000 distinct CDR3 sequences; less than 7% occur once, and the top ten carry under 30%. Roughly three months, about 14 weeks, into antiretroviral therapy, follow-up blood was collected. All unsorted peripheral T cells were captured because whole blood was used without fractionation. This specimen was blood, taken during antiretroviral therapy. These receptors originate from an adult with HIV infection. The donor label of this sample is uncertain.

In its sample, this clonotype was seen many times. This chain uses TRBV9 with TRBJ2-7; perhaps D is TRBD1 or TRBD2 (5 bases each). Trimming took 0 bases from V and 0 from J, leaving 10 bases between them. Germline-derived CDR1 and CDR2 are SGDLS and YYNGEE. The CDR3 totals 15 residues. CDR3 in DNA: TGTGCCAGCAGCGTAGAGGCAGGGAGCTCCTACGAGCAGTACTTC. Translation: CASSVEAGSSYEQYF.

This clonotype was counted many times. The chain combines TRBV6-5 with TRBJ1-6; tentative D call: TRBD1 (5 bases). Germline lookup yields CDR1 MNHEY and CDR2 SVGAGI. The length of the CDR3 is 13 residues. V lost 5 bases to trimming and J lost 8 bases, with 10 bases between them. The CDR3 spells CASSELGDSPLHF. DNA for the CDR3: TGTGCCAGCAGTGAATTAGGGGATTCACCCCTCCACTTT.

This clonotype was recorded many times. The chain recombines TRBV6-6 with TRBJ2-1; D is unresolved. Germline V lookup: CDR1 MNHNY, CDR2 SVGAGI (reference sequence). V was clipped by 3 bases and J by 13 bases, with 19 bases between them. The CDR3 consists of 14 residues. The CDR3: CASSYRPPATEQFF. In DNA form, the CDR3 reads TGTGCCAGCAGTTATCGGCCACCTGCTACAGAACAGTTCTTC.

This clonotype has at least ten counts. J is TRBJ1-2 and V is TRBV25-1; the match to TRBD1 covers 7 bases. V lost 5 bases, J lost 7 bases, and 13 bases stayed unmatched. CDR1 and CDR2 (germline): MGHDK, SYGVNS. The CDR3 consists of 15 residues. In DNA form, the CDR3 reads TGTGCCAGCAGTTCCTTACCGGGACAGACTCTTGGCTACACCTTC. Residues: CASSSLPGQTLGYTF.

This clonotype showed up just a few times. The chain recombines TRBV27 with TRBJ2-7, with D maybe TRBD1 (5 bases). Germline assignment: CDR1 MNHEY and CDR2 SMNVEV (reference sequence). The CDR3 has 14 residues. V lost 6 bases and J 2 bases, leaving 14 bases between the germline ends. CDR3 nucleotide sequence: TGTGCCAGCAGCCCTAATGCAGGGCCCTACGAGCAGTACTTC. Its protein is CASSPNAGPYEQYF.

The chain couples TRBV20-1 to TRBJ2-1; maybe TRBD2 (6 bases). Trimming took 0 bases from V and 1 from J, leaving 10 bases between them. Germline CDR1 and CDR2: DFQATT and SNEGSKA (reference sequence). There are 15 residues in the CDR3. In DNA form, the CDR3 reads TGCAGTGCTAGAGATCGGGAGTTTTCCTACAATGAGCAGTTCTTC. Translation gives CSARDREFSYNEQFF.